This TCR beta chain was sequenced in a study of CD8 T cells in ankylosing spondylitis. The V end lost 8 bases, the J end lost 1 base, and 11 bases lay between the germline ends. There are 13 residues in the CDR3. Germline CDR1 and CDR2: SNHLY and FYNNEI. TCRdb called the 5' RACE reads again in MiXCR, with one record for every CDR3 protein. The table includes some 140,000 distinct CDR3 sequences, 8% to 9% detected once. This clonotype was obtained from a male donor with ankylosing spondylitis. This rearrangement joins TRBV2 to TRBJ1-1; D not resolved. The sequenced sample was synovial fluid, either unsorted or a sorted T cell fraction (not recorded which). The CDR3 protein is CASGSERNTEAFF. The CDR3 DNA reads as TGTGCCAGCGGGTCTGAAAGGAACACTGAAGCTTTCTTT.